This TCR beta chain is from a study of CD8 T cells in ankylosing spondylitis. Study findings and constraints: Apparently characteristic of ankylosing spondylitis blood was a TCR beta motif (about 8 highly homologous variants).

One entry per CDR3 protein, called by TCRdb with MiXCR from the 5' RACE reads. The sample records 200,000 to 250,000 distinct CDR3 sequences, around 18% being singletons. Concerning this clonotype itself: Its antigen remains unknown.

Per germline, CDR1 SNHLY and CDR2 FYNNEI. Germline trimming cut 4 bases from V and 6 bases from J; bases unmatched to any gene: 10. This CDR3 is 16 amino acids long. The receptor was derived from a male donor with ankylosing spondylitis. The chain couples TRBV2 to TRBJ2-1; TRBD2 matches at 9 bases. Sequenced input: blood, either unsorted or a sorted T cell fraction (not recorded which). The CDR3 region has the DNA TGTGCCAGCAGTGGCGGGGGGGGGACTAGCAGCAATGAGCAGTTCTTC. This codes for CASSGGGGTSSNEQFF.